This T cell receptor beta chain was sequenced in a study of T cell repertoires in aging, cancer and after chemotherapy. Whole-study context: The whole study produced a dataset of several million TCR reads. Study results and limitations: Rebound thymic output was suggested by rising median generation probability during chemotherapy in each cancer cohort. Healthy donors lost TCR diversity with age mainly through richness, cancer patients through richness and evenness.

Relative to its sample, this clonotype is medium-sized (0.01 to 0.1%). Its antigen is currently unknown. A mixed TRB-A/B primer pool amplified rearranged TRB by multiplex touch-down PCR. Each CDR3 protein is one row after TCRdb ran MiXCR on the multiplex PCR reads. The sample holds 12,000 or so distinct CDR3 sequences, approximately 30% seen once. CDR1 and CDR2 from the germline V gene are GTSNPN and SVGIG (reference sequence). The CDR3 is 12 residues long. V lost 4 bases to trimming and J lost 8 bases; unmatched junction nucleotides: 7. Amplification of TCR beta used genomic DNA extracted from peripheral blood.

The rearrangement uses TRBV30 and TRBJ1-1; 7 bases are shared with TRBD1. The specimen was blood. The sequence derives from a human donor in good health. The donor label of this sample is uncertain. The CDR3 nucleotides are TGTGCCTGGAACAGACAGGGAACGGAAGCTTTCTTT. Encoded protein: CAWNRQGTEAFF.